This T cell receptor (beta chain) emerged from a study of early T cells in non-severe SARS-CoV-2 infection. Individually, cDNA molecules had unique molecular identifiers attached to them. TCRdb called the 5' RACE reads again in MiXCR, with one record for every CDR3 protein. The repertoire holds 68,000 or so distinct CDR3 sequences, with 10% to 15% as singletons. This clonotype was seen many times. Germline V lookup: CDR1 MDHEN, CDR2 SYDVKM. V was cut by 3 bases and J by 7 bases, with 12 bases left in between. The CDR3 loop spans 13 amino acids. The sequence was obtained from an adult who was a healthcare worker with PCR-confirmed SARS-CoV-2 infection or an uninfected control (not recorded which). V is TRBV28 and J is TRBJ1-2, with a weak D call TRBD1 (6 bases). The sample comprised whole blood. The CDR3, as DNA: TGTGCCAGCAGTTTTCGAGGGGGAGCTGGCTACACCTTC. Translated: CASSFRGGAGYTF.